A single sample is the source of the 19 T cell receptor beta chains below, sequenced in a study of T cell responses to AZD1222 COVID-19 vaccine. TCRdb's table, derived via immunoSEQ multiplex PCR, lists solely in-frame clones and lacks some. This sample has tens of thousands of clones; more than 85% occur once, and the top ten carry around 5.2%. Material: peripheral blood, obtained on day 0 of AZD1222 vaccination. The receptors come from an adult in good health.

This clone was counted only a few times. Written as DNA, the CDR3 is TGCGCCAGCAGCCAAGGTATGACAGGTGATTCACCCCTCCACTTT. Protein sequence: CASSQGMTGDSPLHF. V is TRBV4-1 and J is TRBJ1-6, with D tentatively TRBD1 (6 bases). CDR3 size: 15 residues. V gave up 1 base and J gave up 8 bases, with 12 bases separating them. Germline CDR1 is MGHRA and CDR2 is YSYEKL.

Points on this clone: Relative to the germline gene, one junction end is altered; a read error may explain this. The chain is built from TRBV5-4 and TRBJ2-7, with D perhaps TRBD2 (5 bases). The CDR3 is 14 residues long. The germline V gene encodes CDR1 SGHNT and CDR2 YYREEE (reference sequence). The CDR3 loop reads CASSTPAEGTGGAF. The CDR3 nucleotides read TGTGCCAGCAGCACACCTGCTGAGGGCACCGGAGGCGCGTTC.

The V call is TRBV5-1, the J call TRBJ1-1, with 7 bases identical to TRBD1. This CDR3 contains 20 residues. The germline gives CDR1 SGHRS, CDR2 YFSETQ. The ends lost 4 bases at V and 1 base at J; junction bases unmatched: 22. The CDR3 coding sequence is TGCGCCAGCAGCCAAGACAGGGTGGGGTCTTACATTAGTACGAACACTGAAGCTTTCTTT. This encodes CASSQDRVGSYISTNTEAFF.

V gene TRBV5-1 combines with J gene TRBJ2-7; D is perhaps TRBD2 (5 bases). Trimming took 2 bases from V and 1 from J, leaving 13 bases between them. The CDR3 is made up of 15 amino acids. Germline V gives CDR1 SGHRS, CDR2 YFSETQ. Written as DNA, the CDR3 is TGCGCCAGCAGCTTCGGACTTATTGAATCCTACGAGCAGTACTTC. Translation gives CASSFGLIESYEQYF.

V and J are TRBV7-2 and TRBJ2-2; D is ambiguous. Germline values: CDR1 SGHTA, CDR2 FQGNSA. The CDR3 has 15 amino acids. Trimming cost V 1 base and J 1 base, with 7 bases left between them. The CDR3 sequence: CASSLVLWNTGELFF. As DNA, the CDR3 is TGTGCCAGCAGCTTAGTGCTGTGGAACACCGGGGAGCTGTTTTTT.

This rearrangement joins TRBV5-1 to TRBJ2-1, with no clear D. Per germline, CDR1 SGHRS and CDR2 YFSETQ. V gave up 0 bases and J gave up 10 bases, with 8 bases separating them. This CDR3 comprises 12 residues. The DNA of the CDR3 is TGCGCCAGCAGCTTGGAGGTTGGGGAGCAGTTCTTC. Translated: CASSLEVGEQFF.

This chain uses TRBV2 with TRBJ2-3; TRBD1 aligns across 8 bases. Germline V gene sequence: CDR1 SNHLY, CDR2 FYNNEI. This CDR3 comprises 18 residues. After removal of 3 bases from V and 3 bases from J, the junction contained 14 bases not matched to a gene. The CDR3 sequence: CASSENIRTGGRTDTQYF. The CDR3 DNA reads TGTGCCAGCAGTGAGAATATTAGAACAGGGGGACGAACAGATACGCAGTATTTT.

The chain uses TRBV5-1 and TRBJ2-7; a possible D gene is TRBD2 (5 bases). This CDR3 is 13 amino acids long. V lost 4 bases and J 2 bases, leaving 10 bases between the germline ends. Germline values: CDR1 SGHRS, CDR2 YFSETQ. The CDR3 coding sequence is TGCGCCAGCAGCGTGGACGGGACCTACGAGCAGTACTTC. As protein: CASSVDGTYEQYF.

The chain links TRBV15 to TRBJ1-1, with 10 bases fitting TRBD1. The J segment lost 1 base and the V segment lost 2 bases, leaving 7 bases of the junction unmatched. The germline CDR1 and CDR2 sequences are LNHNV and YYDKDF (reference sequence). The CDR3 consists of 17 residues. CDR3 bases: TGTGCCACCAGCAGAAACCGGGACAGGGGTACGAACACTGAAGCTTTCTTT. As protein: CATSRNRDRGTNTEAFF.

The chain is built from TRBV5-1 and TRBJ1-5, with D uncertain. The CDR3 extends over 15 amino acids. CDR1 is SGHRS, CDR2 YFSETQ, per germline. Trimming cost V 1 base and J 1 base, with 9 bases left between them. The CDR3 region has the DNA TGCGCCAGCAGCTTGATCCCAGGAAGCAATCAGCCCCAGCATTTT. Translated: CASSLIPGSNQPQHF.

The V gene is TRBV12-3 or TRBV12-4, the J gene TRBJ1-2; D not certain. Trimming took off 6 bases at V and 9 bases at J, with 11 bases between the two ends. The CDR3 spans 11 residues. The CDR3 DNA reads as TGTGCCAGCAGACGAGGTAGTCGCTACACCTTC. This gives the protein CASRRGSRYTF.

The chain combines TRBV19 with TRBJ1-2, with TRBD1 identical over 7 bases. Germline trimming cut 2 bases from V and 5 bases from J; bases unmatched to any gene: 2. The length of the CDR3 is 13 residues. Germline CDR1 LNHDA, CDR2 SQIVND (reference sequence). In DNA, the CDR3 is TGTGCCAGTAGTATAACAGGGGCGTATGGCTACACCTTC. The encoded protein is CASSITGAYGYTF.

Here the CDR3 DNA reads TGTGCCACCAGTTTCACTAGCGGGGGGCACACAGATACGCAGTATTTT. Translation gives CATSFTSGGHTDTQYF. V gene TRBV24-1 combines with J gene TRBJ2-3, with 12 bases identical to TRBD2. Germline V lookup: CDR1 KGHDR, CDR2 SFDVKD. V lost 6 bases to trimming and J lost 2 bases; unmatched junction nucleotides: 5. The CDR3 has 16 amino acids.

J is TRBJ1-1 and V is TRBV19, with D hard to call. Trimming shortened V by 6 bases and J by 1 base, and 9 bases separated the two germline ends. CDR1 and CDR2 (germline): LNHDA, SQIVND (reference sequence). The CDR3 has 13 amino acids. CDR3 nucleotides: TGTGCCAGTAGCAGTCTCAGGAACACTGAAGCTTTCTTT. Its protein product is CASSSLRNTEAFF.

This CDR3 reads CASSGVGTASSGANVLTF. CDR3 coding DNA: TGTGCCAGCAGTGGGGTCGGGACAGCCTCCTCTGGGGCCAACGTCCTGACTTTC. The V call is TRBV3-1 (or the pseudogene TRBV3-2), the J call TRBJ2-6, with TRBD1 matching over 7 bases. CDR1 and CDR2 from the germline V gene are LGHDT and YNNKEL (reference sequence). V was clipped by 6 bases and J by 0 bases; unmatched bases: 11. The CDR3 is 18 amino acids.

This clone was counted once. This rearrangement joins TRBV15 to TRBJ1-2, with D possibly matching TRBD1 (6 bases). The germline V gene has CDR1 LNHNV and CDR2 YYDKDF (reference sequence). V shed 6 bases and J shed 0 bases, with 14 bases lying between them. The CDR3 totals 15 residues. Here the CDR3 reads CATSLLRGANYGYTF. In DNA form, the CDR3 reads TGTGCCACCAGTCTTCTCAGGGGAGCTAACTATGGCTACACCTTC.

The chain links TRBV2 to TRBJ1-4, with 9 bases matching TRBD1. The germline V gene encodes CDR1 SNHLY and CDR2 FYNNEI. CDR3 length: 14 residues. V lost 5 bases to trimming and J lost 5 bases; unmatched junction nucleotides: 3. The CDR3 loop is CASSPGQGNEKLFF. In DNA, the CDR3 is TGTGCCAGCAGTCCGGGACAGGGCAATGAAAAACTGTTTTTT.

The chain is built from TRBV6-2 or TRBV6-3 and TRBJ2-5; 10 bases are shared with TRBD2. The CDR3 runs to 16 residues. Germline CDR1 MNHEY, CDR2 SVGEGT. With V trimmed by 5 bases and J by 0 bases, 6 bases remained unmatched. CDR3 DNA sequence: TGTGCCAGCAGTGATCCTAGCGGGGGACACCAAGAGACCCAGTACTTC. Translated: CASSDPSGGHQETQYF.

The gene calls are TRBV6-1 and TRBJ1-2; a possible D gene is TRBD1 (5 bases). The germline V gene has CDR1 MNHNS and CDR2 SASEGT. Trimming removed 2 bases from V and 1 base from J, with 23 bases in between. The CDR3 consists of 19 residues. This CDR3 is CASSEHQKRGAALNYGYTF. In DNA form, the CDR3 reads TGTGCCAGCAGTGAACACCAGAAACGAGGGGCCGCACTTAACTATGGCTACACCTTC.